A selection of T cell receptor beta chains follows, all from one sample in a study of siplizumab effects on memory and regulatory T cells. Generated by immunoSEQ multiplex PCR, the TCRdb table keeps only in-frame clones and is missing some. The repertoire holds 90,000 to 150,000 clones, 93% seen once, with around 0.15% in the top ten. The sample comprised non-Treg CD4+ T cells sorted from blood. The receptor source for this set is a human donor in good health. Both conserved end residues are part of each CDR3. Some rows mark clone size as missing; the rest say once, few, many or name a class of expanded clone.

TRBV7-9	NA	TRBJ1-5	CASSFSGAAQPQHF
TRBV5-1	NA	TRBJ2-5	CASSLSAGTFGETQYF
TRBV4-3	NA	TRBJ1-4	CASSQAAGVTNEKLFF
TRBV5-1	once	TRBJ2-1	CASSGLAGGNNEQFF
TRBV6-1	NA	TRBJ2-2	CASSKTSGGTGELFF
TRBV6-1	NA	TRBJ1-2	CASSEEKRTGIGYTF
TRBV15	NA	TRBJ1-2	CATSRTGGPYGYTF
TRBV30	NA	TRBJ1-1	CAWNGQEGTEAFF
TRBV15	NA	TRBJ2-3	CATSREERWGPDTQYF
TRBV4-3	NA	TRBJ2-7	CASSQGNSAYEQYF
TRBV19	NA	TRBJ2-7	CASSIGGGSNEQYF
TRBV10-3	NA	TRBJ2-1	CAIRGTSGDDEQFF
TRBV7-9	once	TRBJ2-7	CASTSNWEQYF
TRBV28	NA	TRBJ1-2	CASRPHRTGTGDGYTF
TRBV28	NA	TRBJ2-4	CASSSRTGPKTLFKNIQYF
TRBV10-3	NA	TRBJ1-2	CAISGRNYGYTF
TRBV10-3	NA	TRBJ1-1	CAISYLQGAGTEAFF
TRBV7-3	few	TRBJ2-5	CASSEGQGARETQYF
TRBV7-9	NA	TRBJ2-1	CASSSGLAVWDEQFF
TRBV9	NA	TRBJ1-5	CASNGGQTNQPQHF
TRBV5-4	NA	TRBJ2-2	CASSFPGLNTGELFF
TRBV15	NA	TRBJ1-5	CATWLGVQPQHF
TRBV6-5	NA	TRBJ2-7	CASSSRTSSEQYF
TRBV6-5	NA	TRBJ2-3	CASRGSGTDTQYF
TRBV10-3	NA	TRBJ1-1	CAIRRETEAFF
TRBV7-8	NA	TRBJ1-5	CASSSKRPGLTYNSNQPQHF
TRBV6-1	once	TRBJ1-4	CAAVARGLNEKLFF
TRBV4-3	NA	TRBJ2-5	CASSQATDRVKTQYF
TRBV29-1	NA	TRBJ2-1	CSVVKGFSYNEQFF
TRBV6-1	once	TRBJ1-2	CASSEASGWQFYGYTF
TRBV5-6	NA	TRBJ2-5	CASSLGSETQYF
TRBV28	NA	TRBJ2-7	CASSLSGDKYYEQYF
TRBV5-6	NA	TRBJ1-4	CASSLQGPNEKLFF
TRBV7-8	NA	TRBJ2-5	CASSLPQPLGETQYF
TRBV15	NA	TRBJ1-1	CATSRGGQNTEAFF
TRBV4-2	NA	TRBJ2-2	CASSLSGGPHGGELFF
TRBV5-6	NA	TRBJ2-7	CASSLVSGGEQYF
TRBV2	NA	TRBJ2-1	CASSLGLAGNEQFF
TRBV12-5	NA	TRBJ2-3	CASGLDPGLAGSTDTQYF
TRBV28	NA	TRBJ1-1	CAGGEGTNTEAFF
TRBV6-5	NA	TRBJ1-1	CASSYNPTGENTEAFF
TRBV19	NA	TRBJ2-6	CASSSLGGLSGANVLTF
TRBV7-2	NA	TRBJ1-1	CASSLRWQAEAFF
TRBV7-2	NA	TRBJ2-7	CASSQTTYEQYF
TRBV23-1	NA	TRBJ1-1	CASSHPTCQQNTEAFF
TRBV5-1	NA	TRBJ2-3	CASRVGDTDTQYF